This TCR beta chain was captured in a study of T-cell memory formation after mild COVID-19 (dated by TCRdb to about 2021). Some background on the complete study: TCR sequence clusters from the two donors were found to be largely donor specific. The cohort was made up of two young adult volunteers, one female and one male, who were previously healthy. In a couple of donors, T-cell clones that expanded and contracted after mild COVID-19 were tracked by sequencing TCRalpha and TCRbeta repertoires over time.

General study outcomes and caveats: From day 15 to 85, contracting clones showed balanced CD4/CD8 phenotypes, whereas a second wave of clones that expanded from day 15 to 37 leaned towards CD4+. Contracting CD4+ clones were found mainly in CM and EM memory subsets, while CD8+ clones were enriched in EMRA. The study covered only two mild cases, and larger cohorts including severe cases with pre-infection samples were considered necessary. SARS-CoV-2 specificity was not confirmed for the second-wave clones peaking on day 37. Some responding clones were detected in pre-infection memory, which suggested that pre-existing cross-reactive memory T cells had joined the SARS-CoV-2 response.

There are 12 amino acids in the CDR3, from cysteine to phenylalanine inclusive. The CDR3 DNA has 36 bases and is translated from base 1. V is cut back by 3 bases and J by 5 bases, with 1 base in the junction unmatched. Per the germline V gene, SQVTM is the CDR1 and ANQGSEA is the CDR2. Notes on this clonotype: What this receptor recognizes is not known. Per-base qualities were not stored, and no clone one base away is much larger.

Sequencer: Illumina NovaSeq 6000. Using 5'RACE with constant-segment primers, TCRalpha and TCRbeta cDNA libraries were constructed, with sample barcodes and unique molecular identifiers added in the process. RNA was extracted from every sample with Trizol reagent. Library amplification was performed in two PCR steps, and a second sample barcode and Illumina TruSeq adapters were introduced in the second step. Libraries were sequenced on an Illumina NovaSeq with 2 x 150 bp paired-end reads. In the authors' own workflow: The reads were demultiplexed and collapsed into UMI-guided consensus sequences using migec v1.2.7. With mixcr v2.1.11, UMI consensuses were aligned to TRA and TRB V and J templates and assembled into clonotypes. A clonotype was counted as expanded or contracted only when both edgeR and NoisET called the clonotype significant, with the noise models trained on biological replicates. For edgeR calls, the cutoffs were a false discovery rate-adjusted p below 0.01 and a log2 fold-change threshold of 1. As an exploratory analysis of dynamics, max-normalized trajectories of the 1000 most abundant clonotypes were examined by PCA with hierarchical clustering. Each responding clone was given a CD4 or CD8 phenotype based on the CD4+ and CD8+ repertoires, which had been sequenced separately. TCRdb's own reprocessing of the public reads used fastp at Q25 and MiXCR and kept productive beta chains. Identical CDR3 protein sequences are pooled into one entry, listed with their most common genes and DNA. The V and J calls and clone size come from TCRdb's table, not from the authors' own analysis. The sample has tens of thousands of distinct CDR3 sequences on record, roughly 16% of them singletons. The top ten clones comprise roughly two fifths of the sample.

PBMCs were isolated by Ficoll-Paque density gradient centrifugation. The receptor chain draws on TRBV29-1 and TRBJ2-4, and TRBD1 matches 7 of the central bases. The sequence came from a man younger than 35 who had mild COVID-19 (a few samples of this study predate the infection). The sample titles of this study are shuffled in the database, so cell type and time point are left out; the donor was told from shared clones. Sequencing input: PBMCs or a T cell subset sorted from them (not recorded which). Here is the DNA: TGCAGCGTTGATGACAGGGAAAACATTCAGTACTTC. Its amino acids are CSVDDRENIQYF.